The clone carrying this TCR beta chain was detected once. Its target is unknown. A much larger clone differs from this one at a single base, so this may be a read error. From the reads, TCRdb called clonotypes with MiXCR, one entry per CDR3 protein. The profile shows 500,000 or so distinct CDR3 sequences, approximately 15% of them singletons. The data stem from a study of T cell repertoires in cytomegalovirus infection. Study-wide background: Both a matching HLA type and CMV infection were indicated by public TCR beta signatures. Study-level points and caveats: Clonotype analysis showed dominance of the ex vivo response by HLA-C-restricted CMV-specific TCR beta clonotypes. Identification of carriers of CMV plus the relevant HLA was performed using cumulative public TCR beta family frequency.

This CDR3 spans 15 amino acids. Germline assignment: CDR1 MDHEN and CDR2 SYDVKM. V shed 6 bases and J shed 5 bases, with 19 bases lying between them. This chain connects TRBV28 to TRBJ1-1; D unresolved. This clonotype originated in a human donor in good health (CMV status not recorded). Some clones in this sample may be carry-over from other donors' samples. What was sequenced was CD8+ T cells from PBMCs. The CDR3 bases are TGTGCCAGCAGCCCACGGGCCTTAAAGCGGACTGAAGCTTTCTTT. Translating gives CASSPRALKRTEAFF.